This is a list of T cell receptor beta chains from one sample in a study of CD8 T cells in ankylosing spondylitis. One entry per CDR3 protein, called by TCRdb with MiXCR from the 5' RACE reads. The sample has fewer than 250,000 distinct CDR3 sequences, 10% seen once. Sequencing was performed on blood, either unsorted or a sorted T cell fraction (not recorded which). These receptors all come from a male donor with ankylosing spondylitis or in good health (not recorded which). The conserved cysteine and the conserved F or W are not part of the CDR3 here. Not all rows give a size; the values are once, few, many and, for expanded clones, a class.

v_gene	abundance	j_gene	CDR3aa
TRBV6-5	many	TRBJ2-7	ASTSTSATSYEQY
TRBV5-6	many	TRBJ1-2	ASSLGTVHHGYT
TRBV27	many	TRBJ1-1	ASSRPDGTEAF
TRBV5-1	many	TRBJ2-1	ASSLGTYGRDEQF
TRBV5-1	many	TRBJ2-5	ASSLLRDSQETQY
TRBV29-1	many	TRBJ2-3	SFGRGGEDTQY
TRBV11-2	few	TRBJ2-7	VSSLKTGGSDEQY
TRBV6-2/TRBV6-3	NA	TRBJ1-6	ASSYAAGSPLH
TRBV20-1	many	TRBJ1-1	SAGSSGTTEAF
TRBV12-3/TRBV12-4	many	TRBJ2-7	ASSDRAEQY
TRBV29-1	many	TRBJ1-1	SVDQVGVTVAF
TRBV5-1	many	TRBJ2-3	ASSGSTGEADTQY